These T cell receptor beta chains were read from a single sample in a study of shared clonotypes between healthy human individuals. Clones were read by immunoSEQ multiplex PCR, and TCRdb kept only the in-frame ones, dropping some. The table shows more than 2 million clones, with about 95% occurring only once. Input material: naive CD4+ T cells sorted from blood. These receptors were collected from a man younger than 35 in good health. Both conserved end residues are part of each CDR3. Each record gives: D gene, V gene, clone size, J gene, CDR3 protein, CDR3 DNA. The D gene is left open where the match is weak. The size of a clone is reported for some rows only, either as once, few or many, or as a class for expanded clones.

D: NA; V: TRBV9; size: NA; J: TRBJ1-3; CDR3: CASSVEISGNTIYF; DNA: TGTGCCAGCAGCGTAGAGATCTCTGGAAACACCATATATTTT
D: NA; V: TRBV5-1; size: NA; J: TRBJ2-2; CDR3: CASSRTGGELFF; DNA: TGCGCCAGCAGCCGGACGGGCGGGGAGCTGTTTTTT
D: NA; V: TRBV5-4; size: NA; J: TRBJ2-1; CDR3: CASSLDKGHEQFF; DNA: TGTGCCAGCAGCTTGGACAAGGGACATGAGCAGTTCTTC
D: NA; V: TRBV30; size: NA; J: TRBJ1-1; CDR3: CAWSWRTEAFF; DNA: TGTGCCTGGAGTTGGCGGACTGAAGCTTTCTTT
D: TRBD1; V: TRBV5-1; size: NA; J: TRBJ2-3; CDR3: CASSPRDRGWAEGTDTQYF; DNA: TGCGCCAGCAGCCCAAGGGACAGGGGATGGGCGGAAGGCACAGATACGCAGTATTTT
D: TRBD2; V: TRBV28; size: NA; J: TRBJ2-7; CDR3: CASSLARLAGGKNEQYF; DNA: TGTGCCAGCAGCTTAGCGAGACTAGCGGGAGGTAAAAACGAGCAGTACTTC
D: TRBD1; V: TRBV7-9; size: NA; J: TRBJ2-5; CDR3: CASSFRQGTGMEETQYF; DNA: TGTGCCAGCAGCTTTAGGCAAGGGACAGGGATGGAAGAGACCCAGTACTTC
D: NA; V: TRBV15; size: NA; J: TRBJ2-1; CDR3: CATSRDSAADNEQFF; DNA: TGTGCCACCAGCAGAGATTCGGCCGCCGACAATGAGCAGTTCTTC
D: NA; V: TRBV5-1; size: NA; J: TRBJ2-3; CDR3: CASSTHFTDTQYF; DNA: TGCGCCAGCAGCACCCATTTCACAGATACGCAGTATTTT
D: TRBD1; V: TRBV7-2; size: NA; J: TRBJ2-1; CDR3: CASSLVGQGRNEQFF; DNA: TGTGCCAGCAGCTTAGTGGGACAGGGTAGGAATGAGCAGTTCTTC
D: NA; V: TRBV6-5; size: NA; J: TRBJ1-2; CDR3: CASSYSYDLGGYTF; DNA: TGTGCCAGCAGTTACTCATACGACCTCGGCGGCTACACCTTC
D: NA; V: TRBV14; size: NA; J: TRBJ1-6; CDR3: CASSQLGQGVAAPLHF; DNA: TGTGCCAGCAGCCAATTGGGGCAGGGCGTCGCAGCACCCCTCCACTTT
D: NA; V: TRBV5-6; size: NA; J: TRBJ1-4; CDR3: CASSSQGTPPNEKLFF; DNA: TGTGCCAGCAGCTCCCAGGGGACCCCGCCTAATGAAAAACTGTTTTTT
D: NA; V: TRBV9; size: NA; J: TRBJ2-5; CDR3: CASSTPGVQETQYF; DNA: TGTGCCAGCAGCACCCCGGGGGTCCAAGAGACCCAGTACTTC
D: NA; V: TRBV9; size: once; J: TRBJ2-3; CDR3: CASSVAGDADTQYF; DNA: TGTGCCAGCAGCGTAGCAGGGGATGCAGATACGCAGTATTTT
D: TRBD2; V: TRBV30; size: NA; J: TRBJ2-7; CDR3: CAWSKTSGSYEQYF; DNA: TGTGCCTGGAGTAAAACTAGCGGTTCCTACGAGCAGTACTTC
D: NA; V: TRBV9; size: NA; J: TRBJ2-2; CDR3: CASGRGMNTGELFF; DNA: TGTGCCAGCGGCCGGGGTATGAACACCGGGGAGCTGTTTTTT
D: TRBD2; V: TRBV19; size: once; J: TRBJ2-1; CDR3: CASSIGLAVDYNEQFF; DNA: TGTGCCAGTAGTATAGGTCTAGCGGTGGACTACAATGAGCAGTTCTTC
D: TRBD1; V: TRBV4-1; size: NA; J: TRBJ2-1; CDR3: CASSHPLAGTAYNEQFF; DNA: TGCGCCAGCAGCCATCCCTTGGCAGGGACAGCATACAATGAGCAGTTCTTC
D: NA; V: TRBV5-1; size: few; J: TRBJ1-5; CDR3: CASSLGGRVNQPQHF; DNA: TGCGCCAGCAGCTTGGGTGGCAGGGTCAATCAGCCCCAGCATTTT
D: NA; V: TRBV29-1; size: many; J: TRBJ1-2; CDR3: CSVGQDYGYTF; DNA: TGCAGCGTTGGACAGGACTATGGCTACACCTTC
D: NA; V: TRBV28; size: once; J: TRBJ1-1; CDR3: CASLTQNTEAFF; DNA: TGTGCCAGCCTCACGCAGAACACTGAAGCTTTCTTT
D: TRBD1; V: TRBV19; size: NA; J: TRBJ1-5; CDR3: CASSHNRDRAKDGNQPQHF; DNA: TGTGCCAGTAGTCACAACCGGGACAGGGCTAAGGACGGCAATCAGCCCCAGCATTTT
D: NA; V: TRBV10-2; size: NA; J: TRBJ2-7; CDR3: CASRDPDPYEQYF; DNA: TGCGCCAGCCGAGACCCGGACCCCTACGAGCAGTACTTC
D: NA; V: TRBV6-1; size: NA; J: TRBJ1-2; CDR3: CASSGLTGLGNYGYTF; DNA: TGTGCCAGCAGTGGACTGACGGGTTTAGGTAACTATGGCTACACCTTC
D: NA; V: TRBV7-8; size: NA; J: TRBJ2-7; CDR3: CASRLRVVDEQYF; DNA: TGTGCCAGCAGACTACGGGTTGTGGACGAGCAGTACTTC
D: NA; V: TRBV19; size: NA; J: TRBJ1-3; CDR3: CASSPRTSSGNTIYF; DNA: TGTGCCAGTAGTCCAAGAACTAGCTCTGGAAACACCATATATTTT
D: NA; V: TRBV10-3; size: once; J: TRBJ1-3; CDR3: CAISDSQGLFSGNTIYF; DNA: TGTGCCATCAGTGATTCGCAGGGCTTATTCTCTGGAAACACCATATATTTT
D: TRBD2; V: TRBV28; size: NA; J: TRBJ2-5; CDR3: CASSSQRGPQETQYF; DNA: TGTGCCAGCAGTTCTCAGCGGGGGCCACAAGAGACCCAGTACTTC
D: TRBD1; V: TRBV2; size: once; J: TRBJ2-3; CDR3: CASSDWGQGFDTQYF; DNA: TGTGCCAGCAGTGACTGGGGACAGGGGTTTGATACGCAGTATTTT
D: NA; V: TRBV25-1; size: NA; J: TRBJ1-6; CDR3: CASSEPGSPLHF; DNA: TGTGCCAGCAGTGAACCGGGCTCACCCCTCCACTTT